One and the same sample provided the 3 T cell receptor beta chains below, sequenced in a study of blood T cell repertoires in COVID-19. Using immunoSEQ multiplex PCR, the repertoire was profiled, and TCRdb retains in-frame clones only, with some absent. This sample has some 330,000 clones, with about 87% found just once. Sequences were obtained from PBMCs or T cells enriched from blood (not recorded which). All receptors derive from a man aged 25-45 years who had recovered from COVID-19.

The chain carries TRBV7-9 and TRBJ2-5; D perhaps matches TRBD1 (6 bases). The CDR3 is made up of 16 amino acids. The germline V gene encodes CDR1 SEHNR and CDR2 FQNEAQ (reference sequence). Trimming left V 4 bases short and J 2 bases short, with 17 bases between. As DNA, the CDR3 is TGTGCCAGCAGCTCCGCCTACAGGGACCAACAAGAGACCCAGTACTTC. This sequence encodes CASSSAYRDQQETQYF.

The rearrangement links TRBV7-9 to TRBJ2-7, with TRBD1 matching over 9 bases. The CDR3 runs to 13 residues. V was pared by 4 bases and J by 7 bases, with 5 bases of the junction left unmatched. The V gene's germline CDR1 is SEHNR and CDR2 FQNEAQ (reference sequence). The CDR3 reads CASSSTGGWEQYF. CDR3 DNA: TGTGCCAGCAGCTCTACAGGGGGCTGGGAGCAGTACTTC.

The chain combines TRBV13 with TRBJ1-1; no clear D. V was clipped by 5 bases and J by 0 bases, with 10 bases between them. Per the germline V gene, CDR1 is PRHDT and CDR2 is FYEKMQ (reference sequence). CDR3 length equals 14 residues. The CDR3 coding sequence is TGTGCCAGCAGCCCCCAGGTCCTGAACACTGAAGCTTTCTTT. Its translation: CASSPQVLNTEAFF.